The following is a T cell receptor beta chain sequence with its context. The PCR ran on 60 Vbeta and 13 Jbeta primers. Profiling relied on immunoSEQ multiplex PCR, and the TCRdb table lists in-frame clones only, not all of them. The profile shows approximately 150,000 clones, about 79% of them singletons. Trimming took off 5 bases at V and 6 bases at J, with 14 bases between the two ends. The length of the CDR3 is 13 residues. The germline V gene encodes CDR1 PRHDT and CDR2 FYEKMQ (reference sequence). The data are from a study of cytomegalovirus exposure and HLA in healthy donors. Sequences were obtained from PBMCs. This chain connects TRBV13 to TRBJ2-7, with D maybe TRBD2 (5 bases). This TCR was sampled from a male donor in good health and CMV-seronegative. CDR3 residues: CASSPASSGEQYF. DNA of the CDR3: TGTGCCAGCAGCCCCGCTAGCTCTGGCGAGCAGTACTTC.